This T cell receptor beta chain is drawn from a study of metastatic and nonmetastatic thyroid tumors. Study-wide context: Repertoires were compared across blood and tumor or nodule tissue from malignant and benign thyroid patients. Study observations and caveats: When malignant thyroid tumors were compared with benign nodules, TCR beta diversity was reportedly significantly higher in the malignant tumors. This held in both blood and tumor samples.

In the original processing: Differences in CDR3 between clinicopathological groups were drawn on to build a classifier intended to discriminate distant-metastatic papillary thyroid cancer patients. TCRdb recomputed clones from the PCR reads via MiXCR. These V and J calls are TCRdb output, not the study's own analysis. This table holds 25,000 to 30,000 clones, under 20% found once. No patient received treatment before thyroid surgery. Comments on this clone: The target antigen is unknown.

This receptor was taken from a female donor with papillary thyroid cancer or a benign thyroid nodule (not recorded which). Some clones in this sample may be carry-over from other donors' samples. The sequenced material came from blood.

CDR3 nucleotides: TGTGCCAGTAGTGCCATCCTACAGGGGGGTTTTCAGCCCCAGCATTTT. Translating it yields CASSAILQGGFQPQHF. The gene calls are TRBV19 and TRBJ1-5; 8 bases are shared with TRBD1. This CDR3 spans 16 amino acids. From germline, CDR1 is LNHDA and CDR2 SQIVND (reference sequence). V lost 5 bases to trimming and J lost 6 bases; unmatched junction nucleotides: 12.